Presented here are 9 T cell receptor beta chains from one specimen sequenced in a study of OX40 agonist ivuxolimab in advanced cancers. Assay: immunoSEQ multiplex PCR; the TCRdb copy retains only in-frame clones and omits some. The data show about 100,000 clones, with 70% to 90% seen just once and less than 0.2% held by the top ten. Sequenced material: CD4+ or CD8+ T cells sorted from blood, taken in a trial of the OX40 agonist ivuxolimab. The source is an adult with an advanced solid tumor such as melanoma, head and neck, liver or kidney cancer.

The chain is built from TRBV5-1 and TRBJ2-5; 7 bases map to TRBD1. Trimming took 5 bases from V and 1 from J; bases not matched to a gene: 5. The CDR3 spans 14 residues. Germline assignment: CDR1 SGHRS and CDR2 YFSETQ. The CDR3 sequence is CASREGTVQETQYF. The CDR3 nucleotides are TGCGCCAGCAGAGAGGGGACAGTCCAAGAGACCCAGTACTTC.

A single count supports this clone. CDR3 coding DNA: TGTGCCAGCAGTGAGTTCCCCCAGGGGCAGTCACCCCTCCACTTT. Amino acid sequence: CASSEFPQGQSPLHF. This chain links TRBV6-4 with TRBJ1-6; tentatively, D is TRBD1 (6 bases). V was shortened by 3 bases and J by 10 bases, with 16 bases between the two germline ends. Germline values: CDR1 MRHNA, CDR2 SNTAGT. This CDR3 is 15 amino acids long.

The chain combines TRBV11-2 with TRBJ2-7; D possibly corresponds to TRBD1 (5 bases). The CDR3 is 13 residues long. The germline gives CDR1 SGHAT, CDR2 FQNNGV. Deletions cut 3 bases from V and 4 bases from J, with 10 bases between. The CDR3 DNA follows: TGTGCCAGCAGCTTGACAGTTCTATACGAGCAGTACTTC. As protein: CASSLTVLYEQYF. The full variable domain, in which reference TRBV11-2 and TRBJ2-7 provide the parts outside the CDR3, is EAGVAQSPRYKIIEKRQSVAFWCNPISGHATLYWYQQILGQGPKLLIQFQNNGVVDDSQLPKDRFSAERLKGVDSTLKIQPAKLEDSAVYLCASSLTVLYEQYFGPGTRLTVT.

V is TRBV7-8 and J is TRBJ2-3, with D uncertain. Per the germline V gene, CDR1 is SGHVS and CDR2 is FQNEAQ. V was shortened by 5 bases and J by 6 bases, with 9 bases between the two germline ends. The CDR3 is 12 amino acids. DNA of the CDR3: TGTGCCAGCAGCAGAGACCAGGATACGCAGTATTTT. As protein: CASSRDQDTQYF.

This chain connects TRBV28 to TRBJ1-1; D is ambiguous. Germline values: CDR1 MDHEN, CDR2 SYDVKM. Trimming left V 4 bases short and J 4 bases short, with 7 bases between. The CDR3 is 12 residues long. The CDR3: CASSSVGTEAFF. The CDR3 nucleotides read TGTGCCAGCAGTTCCGTTGGCACTGAAGCTTTCTTT.

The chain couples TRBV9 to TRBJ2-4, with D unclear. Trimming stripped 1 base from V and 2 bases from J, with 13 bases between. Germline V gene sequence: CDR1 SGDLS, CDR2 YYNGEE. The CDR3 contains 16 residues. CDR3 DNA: TGTGCCAGCAGCGTAAGCTACGAAGGCCCCAAAAACATTCAGTACTTC. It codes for CASSVSYEGPKNIQYF.

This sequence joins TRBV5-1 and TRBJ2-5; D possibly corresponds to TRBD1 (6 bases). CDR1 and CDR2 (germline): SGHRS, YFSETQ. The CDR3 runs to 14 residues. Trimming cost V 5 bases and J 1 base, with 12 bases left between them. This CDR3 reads CASRPGQPQETQYF. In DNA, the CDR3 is TGCGCCAGCAGACCGGGACAACCCCAAGAGACCCAGTACTTC. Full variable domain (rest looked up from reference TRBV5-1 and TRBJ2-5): KAGVTQTPRYLIKTRGQQVTLSCSPISGHRSVSWYQQTPGQGLQFLFEYFSETQRNKGNFPGRFSGRQFSNSRSEMNVSTLELGDSALYLCASRPGQPQETQYFGPGTRLLVL.

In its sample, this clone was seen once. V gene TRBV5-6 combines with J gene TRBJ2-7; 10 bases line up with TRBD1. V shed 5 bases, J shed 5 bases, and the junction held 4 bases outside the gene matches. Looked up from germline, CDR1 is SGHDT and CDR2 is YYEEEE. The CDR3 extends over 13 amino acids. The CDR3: CASSKGQGDEQYF. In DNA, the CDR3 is TGTGCCAGCAGTAAAGGACAGGGGGACGAGCAGTACTTC.

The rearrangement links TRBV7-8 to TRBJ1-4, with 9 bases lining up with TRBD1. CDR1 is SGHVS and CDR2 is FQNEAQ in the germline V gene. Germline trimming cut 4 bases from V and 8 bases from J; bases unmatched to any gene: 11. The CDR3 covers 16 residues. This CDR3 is CASSSGQGRVREKLFF. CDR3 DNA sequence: TGTGCCAGCAGCTCCGGACAGGGGCGGGTGAGAGAAAAACTGTTTTTT.